What follows are 20 T cell receptor beta chains derived from one specimen sequenced in a study of beta chain features in type 1 diabetes. The study reverse transcribed the entire isolated RNA, so it sequenced expressed TCRB transcripts. Sequenced by immunoSEQ multiplex PCR; TCRdb stores in-frame clones only, minus some. The sample has hundreds of thousands of clones, roughly 12% seen once. The material sequenced was naive CD4+ T cells from blood. These receptors were collected from a man aged 18 to 29 in good health.

The rearrangement links TRBV29-1 to TRBJ2-2, with 7 bases matching TRBD1. CDR3 length: 13 amino acids. The V gene's germline CDR1 is SQVTM and CDR2 ANQGSEA. V lost 6 bases, J lost 2 bases, and 3 bases stayed unmatched. CDR3 coding DNA: TGCAGCGTCGACAGGGTTAACACCGGGGAGCTGTTTTTT. This translates into CSVDRVNTGELFF.

This clone was recorded a few times. V and J are TRBV4-1 and TRBJ2-6, with 9 bases identical to TRBD1. Germline V gene data show CDR1 as MGHRA and CDR2 as YSYEKL. Trimming took 4 bases from V and 1 from J; bases not matched to a gene: 5. The CDR3 loop spans 17 amino acids. Here the CDR3 reads CASSLGGQGSGANVLTF. The CDR3 nucleotides are TGCGCCAGCAGCCTGGGGGGACAGGGATCTGGGGCCAACGTCCTGACTTTC.

A few counts support this clone. The rearrangement joins TRBV30 to TRBJ2-7; a weak D match, TRBD1 (6 bases). The CDR3 length is 11 residues. Looked up from germline, CDR1 is GTSNPN and CDR2 is SVGIG (reference sequence). The V gene lost 6 bases and the J gene lost 6 bases, with 12 bases spanning the gap. The CDR3 loop is CACGPRGEQYF. The CDR3 DNA reads TGTGCCTGCGGTCCCAGGGGCGAGCAGTACTTC.

This clone has more than one count but fewer than ten. V is TRBV7-2 and J is TRBJ1-6; perhaps TRBD1 as D (5 bases). V lost 3 bases and J lost 10, with 10 bases in between. Looked up from germline, CDR1 is SGHTA and CDR2 is FQGNSA. This CDR3 comprises 13 residues. CDR3 nucleotides: TGTGCCAGCAGCTTGGGGGGGTTCTCACCCCTCCACTTT. Protein product: CASSLGGFSPLHF.

This clone was detected a few times. The chain is built from TRBV19 and TRBJ2-5; TRBD1 agrees at 10 bases. The V gene end was trimmed by 10 bases and the J gene end by 4 bases; junction bases not matched to a gene: 9. The germline V gene has CDR1 LNHDA and CDR2 SQIVND (reference sequence). The CDR3 length is 14 residues. The CDR3, as DNA: TGTGCCACCACCCCCGGGGACAGGGGAGAGACCCAGTACTTC. This gives the protein CATTPGDRGETQYF. Filled out from reference TRBV19 and TRBJ2-5, the complete variable domain reads DGGITQSPKYLFRKEGQNVTLSCEQNLNHDAMYWYRQDPGQGLRLIYYSQIVNDFQKGDIAEGYSVSREKKESFPLTVTSAQKNPTAFYLCATTPGDRGETQYFGPGTRLLVL.

The J gene is TRBJ2-1, the V gene TRBV5-1, with TRBD2 as a possible D gene (5 bases). The CDR3 spans 17 residues. The germline V gene encodes CDR1 SGHRS and CDR2 YFSETQ. V lost 0 bases, J lost 8 bases, and 21 bases lay in between. The DNA for the CDR3 is TGCGCCAGCAGCTTGGGTGTGGGAACGGACGGGATCGATGAGCAGTTCTTC. Translating gives CASSLGVGTDGIDEQFF.

V and J are TRBV27 and TRBJ1-5; D unclear. V was clipped by 0 bases and J by 1 base, with 4 bases between them. The CDR3 loop spans 14 amino acids. Germline assignment: CDR1 MNHEY and CDR2 SMNVEV (reference sequence). CDR3 DNA sequence: TGTGCCAGCAGTTTATCGAGAAGCAATCAGCCCCAGCATTTT. This gives the protein CASSLSRSNQPQHF.

In its sample, this clone was seen a few times. The V call is TRBV11-2, the J call TRBJ2-3; 7 positions agree with TRBD1. The CDR3 contains 15 residues. CDR1 and CDR2 (germline): SGHAT, FQNNGV. The V gene end was trimmed by 4 bases and the J gene end by 6 bases; junction bases not matched to a gene: 10. The CDR3 DNA follows: TGTGCCAGCAGCTACGGACAGGCGACAGGCGATACGCAGTATTTT. Translated, it gives CASSYGQATGDTQYF. The variable domain in full, completed from reference TRBV11-2 and TRBJ2-3, reads EAGVAQSPRYKIIEKRQSVAFWCNPISGHATLYWYQQILGQGPKLLIQFQNNGVVDDSQLPKDRFSAERLKGVDSTLKIQPAKLEDSAVYLCASSYGQATGDTQYFGPGTRLTVL.

V and J are TRBV6-5 and TRBJ2-7; unclear D gene. Germline CDR1 is MNHEY and CDR2 is SVGAGI. V dropped 4 bases and J dropped 2 bases, with 18 bases sitting between them. The CDR3 is 16 amino acids. CDR3 coding DNA: TGTGCCAGCAGTTTACGAAACACCGCTCAACCCTACGAGCAGTACTTC. It translates to CASSLRNTAQPYEQYF.

In its sample, this clone was seen a few times. The chain has TRBV4-2 and TRBJ1-5; D gene ambiguous. The CDR3 totals 16 residues. V lost 0 bases, J lost 2 bases, and 11 bases lay in between. Germline loops: CDR1 LGHNA, CDR2 YNFKEQ. The CDR3 loop is CASSQEVAGGNQPQHF. In DNA, the CDR3 is TGTGCCAGCAGCCAAGAGGTTGCGGGAGGCAATCAGCCCCAGCATTTT.

As DNA, the CDR3 is TGTGCCAGCAGTCAGGGAAGCGGGGGGGCTCTCTACGAGCAGTACTTC. Its translation is CASSQGSGGALYEQYF. The gene calls are TRBV7-2 and TRBJ2-7, with 10 bases matching TRBD2. Germline CDR1 is SGHTA and CDR2 is FQGNSA. The CDR3 totals 16 residues. V dropped 6 bases and J dropped 3; count of bases not matched to a gene: 11. Using reference TRBV7-2 and TRBJ2-7 for the parts outside the CDR3, the full variable domain is GAGVSQSPSNKVTEKGKDVELRCDPISGHTALYWYRQSLGQGLEFLIYFQGNSAPDKSGLPSDRFSAERTGGSVSTLTIQRTQQEDSAVYLCASSQGSGGALYEQYFGPGTRLTVT.

This chain joins TRBV5-8 and TRBJ2-5; D is unresolved. Germline lookup yields CDR1 SGHTS and CDR2 YDEGEE. The CDR3 covers 12 residues. V lost 0 bases to trimming and J lost 5 bases, with 5 bases between them. The CDR3 region has the DNA TGTGCCAGCAGCTTGGTCCGGGAGACCCAGTACTTC. It specifies CASSLVRETQYF.

This clone came up a few times. The rearrangement uses TRBV6-5 and TRBJ1-1; no clear D. V was pared by 4 bases and J by 7 bases, with 7 bases between. The CDR3 has 11 amino acids. Germline-derived CDR1 and CDR2 are MNHEY and SVGAGI. As DNA, the CDR3 is TGTGCCAGCAGTTCAGCGGGTGAAGCTTTCTTT. It translates to CASSSAGEAFF.

The chain employs TRBV5-6 and TRBJ2-7, with a possible D match to TRBD1 (6 bases). The length of the CDR3 is 14 residues. CDR1 SGHDT and CDR2 YYEEEE come from the germline V gene. V was pared by 0 bases and J by 1 base, with 8 bases between. CDR3 sequence: CASSLGQGSYEQYF. DNA of the CDR3: TGTGCCAGCAGCTTGGGGCAGGGGTCCTACGAGCAGTACTTC.

In its sample, this clone was seen a few times. The chain combines TRBV7-2 with TRBJ2-3; D may be TRBD2 (6 bases). Per the germline V gene, CDR1 is SGHTA and CDR2 is FQGNSA. Between the trimmed V and J ends, which lost 3 bases and 6 bases, there was a span of 13 bases. This CDR3 has 14 residues. CDR3 DNA: TGTGCCAGCAGCTTTGGACTACTCGGGGATACGCAGTATTTT. Protein sequence: CASSFGLLGDTQYF.

In its sample, this clone was seen a few times. The chain combines TRBV5-1 with TRBJ1-1, with TRBD1 identical over 7 bases. This CDR3 has 14 residues. V was pared by 4 bases and J by 4 bases, with 7 bases of the junction left unmatched. In germline, CDR1 is SGHRS, CDR2 YFSETQ. Here the CDR3 reads CASSDPGGSTEAFF. CDR3 DNA: TGCGCCAGCAGCGATCCAGGGGGAAGCACTGAAGCTTTCTTT.

The V and J genes are TRBV7-6 and TRBJ1-4; D is undetermined. The CDR3 is made up of 16 amino acids. The V gene's germline CDR1 is SGHVS and CDR2 FNYEAQ. The germline V and J ends were trimmed by 0 bases and 7 bases, with 15 bases remaining between them. In DNA, the CDR3 is TGTGCCAGCAGCTTAGCGGGGAGTATCCCATTTGAAAAACTGTTTTTT. It specifies CASSLAGSIPFEKLFF. Full variable domain (outside the CDR3, taken from reference TRBV7-6 and TRBJ1-4): GAGVSQSPRYKVTKRGQDVALRCDPISGHVSLYWYRQALGQGPEFLTYFNYEAQQDKSGLPNDRFSAERPEGSISTLTIQRTEQRDSAMYRCASSLAGSIPFEKLFFGSGTQLSVL.

The chain couples TRBV30 to TRBJ2-1; TRBD1 is a possible D gene (6 bases). The V end was cut by 1 base, the J end by 6 bases, with 10 bases between. Germline V lookup: CDR1 GTSNPN, CDR2 SVGIG (reference sequence). This CDR3 has 13 amino acids. CDR3 sequence reads: CAWSGTGFNEQFF. CDR3 nucleotides: TGTGCCTGGAGTGGAACAGGGTTCAATGAGCAGTTCTTC.

V and J are TRBV7-4 and TRBJ2-7; 11 nucleotides line up with TRBD2. The V and J ends lost 5 bases and 7 bases, in that order; junction bases with no gene match: 19. The V gene's germline CDR1 is SGHVT and CDR2 SQSDAQ. This CDR3 has 18 amino acids. CDR3 region: CASSAPTGGTSGPSEQYF. The CDR3 bases are TGTGCCAGCAGCGCACCGACAGGGGGGACTAGCGGACCCTCGGAGCAGTACTTC.

This clone was detected only a few times. V gene TRBV18 combines with J gene TRBJ1-5; D is undetermined. The V end lost 6 bases, the J end lost 0 bases, and 9 bases lay between the germline ends. In germline, CDR1 is KGHSH, CDR2 LQKENI. This CDR3 spans 14 amino acids. This chain's CDR3 is CASSAGDSNQPQHF. The CDR3 nucleotides read TGTGCCAGCTCGGCGGGAGATAGCAATCAGCCCCAGCATTTT.